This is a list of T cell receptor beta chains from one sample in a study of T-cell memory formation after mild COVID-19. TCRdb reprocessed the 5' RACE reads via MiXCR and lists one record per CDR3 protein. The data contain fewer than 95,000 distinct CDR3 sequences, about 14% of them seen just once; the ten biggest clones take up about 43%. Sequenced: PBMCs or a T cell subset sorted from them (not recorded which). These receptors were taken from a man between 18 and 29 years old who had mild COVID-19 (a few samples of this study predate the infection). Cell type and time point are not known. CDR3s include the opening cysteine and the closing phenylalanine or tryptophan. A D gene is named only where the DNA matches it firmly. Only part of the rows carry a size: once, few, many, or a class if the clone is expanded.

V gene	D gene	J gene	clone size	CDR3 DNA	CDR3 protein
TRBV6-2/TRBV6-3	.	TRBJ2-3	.	TGTGCCAGCCAAACCGAGGACATCCTGCACACAGATACGCAGTATTTT	CASQTEDILHTDTQYF
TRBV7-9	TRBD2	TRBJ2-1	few	TGTGCCAGCAGCCCGACTAGCCCCAATGAGCAGTTCTTC	CASSPTSPNEQFF
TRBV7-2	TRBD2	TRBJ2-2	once	TGTGCCAGCAGCGGCATTTGGGGAGCGGGGGGGCCCCCCGGGGAGCTGTTTTTT	CASSGIWGAGGPPGELFF
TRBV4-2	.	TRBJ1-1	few	TGTGCCAGCAGCCAACGTTGGGGGGACACTGAAGCTTTCTTT	CASSQRWGDTEAFF
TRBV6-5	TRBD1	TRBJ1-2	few	TGTGCCAGCAGTTACTCTGTCCAGGGGGCACGTGGTGGCTACACCTTC	CASSYSVQGARGGYTF
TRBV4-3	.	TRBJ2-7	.	TGCGCCAGCAGCCAACTAACCGGGGCCTACGAGCAGTACTTC	CASSQLTGAYEQYF
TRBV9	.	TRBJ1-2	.	TGTGCCAGCAGCGTAGGAGGGGACTATGGCTACACCTTC	CASSVGGDYGYTF
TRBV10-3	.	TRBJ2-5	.	TGTGCCATCAGTGAGACCGGGGGAATAGAGACCCAGTACTTC	CAISETGGIETQYF
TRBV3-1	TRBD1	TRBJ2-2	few	TGTGCCAGCAGCCTTGCCCGGGACAGCGAATCCGGGGAGCTGTTTTTT	CASSLARDSESGELFF
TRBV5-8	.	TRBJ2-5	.	TGTGCCAGCAGCTTGTGGACCCAGTACTTC	CASSLWTQYF
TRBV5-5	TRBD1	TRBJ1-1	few	TGTGCCAGCAGCTTGGGGCCTACAGGGGGCACTGAAGCTTTCTTT	CASSLGPTGGTEAFF
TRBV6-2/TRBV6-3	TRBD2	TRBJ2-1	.	TGTGCCAGCAGCCTCGGGGCGGGGGGGCTCAGTGAGCAGTTCTTC	CASSLGAGGLSEQFF
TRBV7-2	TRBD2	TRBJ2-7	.	TGTGCCAGCAGCTTAGCGTGGCTAGCGGGGGGCTCTAGCTCCTACGAGCAGTACTTC	CASSLAWLAGGSSSYEQYF
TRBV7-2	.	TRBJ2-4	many	TGTGCCAGCAGCTTAGCCTCGCAGGGCCGTAAAAACATTCAGTACTTC	CASSLASQGRKNIQYF
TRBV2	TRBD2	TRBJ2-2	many	TGTGCCAGCCTGATGGCGGGGGGCTACACCGGGGAGCTGTTTTTT	CASLMAGGYTGELFF
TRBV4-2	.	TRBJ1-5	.	TGTGCCAGCAGCCAGACTCTCGGAGGCAATCAGCCCCAGCATTTT	CASSQTLGGNQPQHF
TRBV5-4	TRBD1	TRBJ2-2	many	TGTGCCAGCAGCTTCCCGGACAGGAACCCGACCGGGGAGCTGTTTTTT	CASSFPDRNPTGELFF
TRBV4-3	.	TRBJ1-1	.	TGCGCCAGCAGCCAAGATGGAACTGAAGCTTTCTTT	CASSQDGTEAFF
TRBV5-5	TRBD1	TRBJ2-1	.	TGTGCCAGCAGCGACCACAGGGGGTCCGCCTACAATGAGCAGTTCTTC	CASSDHRGSAYNEQFF
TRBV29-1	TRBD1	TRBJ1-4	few	TGCAGCGTTGCGAACAGGGGGGCTGGTGAAAAACTGTTTTTT	CSVANRGAGEKLFF
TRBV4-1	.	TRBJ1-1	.	TGCGCCAGCAGCCCGGGGGCGGCAGGGCGACCGGAAGCTTTCTTT	CASSPGAAGRPEAFF
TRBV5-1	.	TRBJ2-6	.	TGCGCCAGCAGCTTGACCGGGGCCAACGTCCTGACTTTC	CASSLTGANVLTF
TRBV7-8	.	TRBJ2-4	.	TGTGCCAGCAGCTTAGCGTCCGGGGTTTCGGTTAAATTGGCCAAAAACATTCAGTACTTC	CASSLASGVSVKLAKNIQYF
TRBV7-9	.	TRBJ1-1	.	TGTGCCAGCAGCTCAGGGAGAGAAGCTTTCTTT	CASSSGREAFF
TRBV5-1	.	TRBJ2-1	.	TGCGCCAGCAGCACTTTCCGAGGGTTCGATGAGCAGTTCTTC	CASSTFRGFDEQFF
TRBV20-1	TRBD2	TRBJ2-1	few	TGCAGTGCTAGGTGGGGGGGGAGCTCCTACAATGAGCAGTTCTTC	CSARWGGSSYNEQFF
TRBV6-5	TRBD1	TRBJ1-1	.	TGTGCCAGCAGCCTACAGGGGGCCGGCACTGAAGCTTTCTTT	CASSLQGAGTEAFF
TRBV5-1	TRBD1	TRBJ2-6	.	TGCGCCAGCAGCGCACGGACAGGACAAATCTCTGGGGCCAACGTCCTGACTTTC	CASSARTGQISGANVLTF
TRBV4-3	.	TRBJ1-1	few	TGCGCCAGCAGCCAAGAGACAGTCTACACTGAAGCTTTCTTT	CASSQETVYTEAFF
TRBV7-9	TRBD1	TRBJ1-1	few	TGTGCCAGCAGCTTCCGACAGGGCACTGAAGCTTTCTTT	CASSFRQGTEAFF
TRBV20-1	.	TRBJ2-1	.	TGCAGTGCTGCAAAACTGGACACTGTCCGTGAGCAGTTCTTC	CSAAKLDTVREQFF
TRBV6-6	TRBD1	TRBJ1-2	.	TGTGCCAGCAGTTACTCACCAGGGGGGGTCTATGGCTACACCTTC	CASSYSPGGVYGYTF
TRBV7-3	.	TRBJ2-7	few	TGTGCCAGCAGCACCTTGCCAGGGAACTACGAGCAGTACTTC	CASSTLPGNYEQYF
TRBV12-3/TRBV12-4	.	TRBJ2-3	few	TGTGCCAGCAGTTTTCCCCGAACTAGGGCGGAAGATACGCAGTATTTT	CASSFPRTRAEDTQYF
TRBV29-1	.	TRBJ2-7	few	TGCAGCGTTGTAGTGTCAGATCCCTACGAGCAGTACTTC	CSVVVSDPYEQYF
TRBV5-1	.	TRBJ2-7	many	TGCGCCAGCAGCTTGTTATCGGACGAGCAGTACTTC	CASSLLSDEQYF
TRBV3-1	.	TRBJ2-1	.	TGTGCCAGCAGCCACACTAGCTCCCATGAGCAGTTCTTC	CASSHTSSHEQFF
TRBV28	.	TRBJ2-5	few	TGTGCCAGCAGTTTATCCGAAGAGACCCAGTACTTC	CASSLSEETQYF
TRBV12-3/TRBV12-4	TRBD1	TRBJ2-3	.	TGTGCCAGCAGTCCAAGGACAGGGACAGATACGCAGTATTTT	CASSPRTGTDTQYF
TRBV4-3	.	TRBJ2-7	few	TGCGCCAGCAGCCAAGATCCAGGGGCCCCCTACGAGCAGTACTTC	CASSQDPGAPYEQYF
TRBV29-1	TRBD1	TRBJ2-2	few	TGCAGCGTTGAGTTCTTGGAGACAGGGGCCACCGGGGAGCTGTTTTTT	CSVEFLETGATGELFF
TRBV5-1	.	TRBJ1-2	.	TGCGCCAGCAGCCCCCGTTTGGACGGAGGACCCTATGGCTACACCTTC	CASSPRLDGGPYGYTF
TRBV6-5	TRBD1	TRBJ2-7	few	TGTGCCAGCAGTGACAGGGGGCTTTTTTACGAGCAGTACTTC	CASSDRGLFYEQYF
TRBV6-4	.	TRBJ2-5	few	TGTGCCAGCAGTCCGGGACATCTCCAAGAGACCCAGTACTTC	CASSPGHLQETQYF
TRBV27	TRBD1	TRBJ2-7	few	TGTGCCAGCAGTTTATCACCGGGACAGAGATACGAGCAGTACTTC	CASSLSPGQRYEQYF
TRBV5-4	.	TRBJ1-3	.	TGTGCCAGCAGCTTGGGACACTCGGGCACCATATATTTT	CASSLGHSGTIYF
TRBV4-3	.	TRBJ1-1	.	TGCGCCAGCAGCCAAGGACGAATGAACACTGAAGCTTTCTTT	CASSQGRMNTEAFF
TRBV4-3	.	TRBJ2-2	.	TGCGCCAGCAGCCAAGATCAGTTGGGAACCGGGGAGCTGTTTTTT	CASSQDQLGTGELFF